A single sample gave rise to the 18 T cell receptor beta chains below, sequenced in a study of T-cell reconstitution after alpha-beta-depleted transplantation in children. Unique molecular identifiers were used to barcode this TCRbeta library. TCRdb analysed the PCR reads with MiXCR anew, one entry per CDR3 protein. The sample lists fewer than 550,000 distinct CDR3 sequences, roughly an eighth occurring once. The sample consisted of PBMCs, mostly from graft donor cells, taken 180 days after TCRalphabeta/CD19-depleted stem cell transplant. The receptor source for this set is a female patient younger than 10 who had a stem cell transplant for aplastic anemia, so the T cells may come from the graft donor.

A remark on this clonotype: One end of the junction fails to match germline, which may point to a read error. The V gene is TRBV18, the J gene TRBJ2-1; D remains ambiguous. CDR1 is KGHSH, CDR2 LQKENI, per germline. The CDR3 has 14 amino acids. The CDR3 coding sequence is TGTGCCGGCTCACCTCTGTCCTCGTACAATGAGCAGTTTTTC. This sequence encodes CAGSPLSSYNEQFF. The variable domain in full, completed from reference TRBV18 and TRBJ2-1, reads NAGVMQNPRHLVRRRGQEARLRCSPMKGHSHVYWYRQLPEEGLKFMVYLQKENIIDESGMPKERFSAEFPKEGPSILRIQQVVRGDSAAYFCAGSPLSSYNEQFFGPGTRLTVL.

This clonotype has more than one count but fewer than ten. The rearrangement uses TRBV29-1 and TRBJ2-7; D gene unclear. V lost 6 bases to trimming and J lost 2 bases, with 14 bases between them. Germline assignment: CDR1 SQVTM and CDR2 ANQGSEA. The CDR3 extends over 13 amino acids. The CDR3 sequence: CSVINDIAYEQYF. As DNA, the CDR3 is TGCAGCGTCATAAACGACATAGCCTACGAGCAGTACTTC.

The chain uses TRBV28 and TRBJ2-1; a weak D match, TRBD1 (6 bases). V lost 6 bases, J lost 10 bases, and 13 bases lay in between. The germline V gene encodes CDR1 MDHEN and CDR2 SYDVKM. The CDR3 spans 12 residues. CDR3 amino acids: CASSHHQGEQFF. CDR3 DNA sequence: TGTGCCAGCAGCCATCATCAGGGGGAGCAGTTCTTC.

The chain uses TRBV29-1 and TRBJ2-7, with a weak D call TRBD1 (5 bases). The CDR3 length is 13 residues. Germline CDR1 and CDR2: SQVTM and ANQGSEA. V was pared by 2 bases and J by 7 bases, with 15 bases between. CDR3 loop: CSVEWPGPGEQYF. In DNA, the CDR3 is TGCAGCGTTGAATGGCCCGGCCCAGGGGAGCAGTACTTC.

The rearrangement links TRBV15 to TRBJ2-3; D not resolved. V lost 2 bases and J lost 2, with 5 bases in between. The CDR3 sequence is 13 residues long. Germline lookup yields CDR1 LNHNV and CDR2 YYDKDF (reference sequence). The CDR3 DNA is TGTGCCACCAGCAGACCAAACACAGATACGCAGTATTTT. Translated: CATSRPNTDTQYF.

This clonotype has a handful of counts. The genes are TRBV11-2 and TRBJ2-1, with 12 bases aligning to TRBD2. The junction had 13 bases not matched to a gene; V was cut back by 5 bases and J by 8 bases. The CDR3 is 17 residues long. Germline V gives CDR1 SGHAT, CDR2 FQNNGV. The CDR3 DNA reads TGTGCCAGCAGCCTCAGGACTAGCGGGATTTTAGTCGATGAGCAGTTCTTC. It is translated as CASSLRTSGILVDEQFF.

This clonotype was seen ten or more times. The chain uses TRBV5-1 and TRBJ2-1; perhaps TRBD2 as D (6 bases). Germline CDR1 SGHRS, CDR2 YFSETQ. This CDR3 has 14 amino acids. V was shortened by 1 base and J by 8 bases, with 13 bases between the two germline ends. CDR3 residues: CASSLSASADEQFF. The CDR3 nucleotides are TGCGCCAGCAGCTTGTCTGCTAGCGCCGATGAGCAGTTCTTC. Filled out from reference TRBV5-1 and TRBJ2-1, the complete variable domain reads KAGVTQTPRYLIKTRGQQVTLSCSPISGHRSVSWYQQTPGQGLQFLFEYFSETQRNKGNFPGRFSGRQFSNSRSEMNVSTLELGDSALYLCASSLSASADEQFFGPGTRLTVL.

The rearrangement uses TRBV4-2 and TRBJ2-3, with 7 positions matching TRBD2. CDR3 length: 14 amino acids. V lost 4 bases to trimming and J lost 1 base; unmatched junction nucleotides: 2. The V gene's germline CDR1 is LGHNA and CDR2 YNFKEQ. The CDR3 spells CASSRSGGTDTQYF. In DNA, the CDR3 is TGTGCCAGCAGCCGAAGCGGGGGCACAGATACGCAGTATTTT.

The gene calls are TRBV7-8 and TRBJ2-3, with D possibly TRBD2 on 6 matching bases. Trimming removed 6 bases from V and 4 bases from J, with 20 bases in between. The CDR3 runs 16 residues. Germline CDR1 is SGHVS and CDR2 is FQNEAQ. The CDR3 DNA reads as TGTGCCAGCAGTCATATTAGCGGACGGGACGCAGATACGCAGTATTTT. Its translation: CASSHISGRDADTQYF. Full variable domain (missing parts from reference TRBV7-8 and TRBJ2-3): GAGVSQSPRYKVAKRGQDVALRCDPISGHVSLFWYQQALGQGPEFLTYFQNEAQLDKSGLPSDRFFAERPEGSVSTLKIQRTQQEDSAVYLCASSHISGRDADTQYFGPGTRLTVL.

The rearrangement uses TRBV10-1 and TRBJ2-5; no clear D. The germline V gene encodes CDR1 WNHNN and CDR2 SYGVQD (reference sequence). Trimming pared 5 bases from V and 0 bases from J, leaving 13 bases between. The CDR3 consists of 15 residues. The CDR3 DNA is TGCGCCAGCAGTAGGGATAGCCCCTACCAAGAGACCCAGTACTTC. Amino acid sequence: CASSRDSPYQETQYF.

This clonotype was observed a handful of times. The V gene is TRBV20-1, the J gene TRBJ1-5; 8 nucleotides line up with TRBD1. Germline V lookup: CDR1 DFQATT, CDR2 SNEGSKA (reference sequence). Germline trimming cut 1 base from V and 6 bases from J; bases unmatched to any gene: 5. The CDR3 sequence is 14 residues long. The CDR3 DNA follows: TGCAGTGCTAGAGTGGACAGGGAGAGTCAGCCCCAGCATTTT. It encodes CSARVDRESQPQHF.

This clonotype was found a few times. The chain employs TRBV20-1 and TRBJ1-3; 7 nucleotides agree with TRBD1. The length of the CDR3 is 14 residues. Germline CDR1 is DFQATT and CDR2 is SNEGSKA (reference sequence). J was trimmed by 4 bases and V by 3 bases; bases with no gene match: 6. CDR3 sequence: CSASPGQRGNTIYF. The CDR3 DNA follows: TGCAGTGCTAGCCCGGGACAGCGAGGAAACACCATATATTTT.

The chain uses TRBV9 and TRBJ2-1; 7 bases are shared with TRBD2. Per the germline V gene, CDR1 is SGDLS and CDR2 is YYNGEE. The CDR3 totals 15 residues. V lost 4 bases to trimming and J lost 12 bases; unmatched junction nucleotides: 16. The CDR3 nucleotides are TGTGCCAGCAGCCCCCCCCTGGGGAGGGCCTTTGGGCAGTTCTTC. Translation gives CASSPPLGRAFGQFF. Full variable domain (outside the CDR3, taken from reference TRBV9 and TRBJ2-1): DSGVTQTPKHLITATGQRVTLRCSPRSGDLSVYWYQQSLDQGLQFLIQYYNGEERAKGNILERFSAQQFPDLHSELNLSSLELGDSALYFCASSPPLGRAFGQFFGPGTRLTVL.

The rearrangement uses TRBV12-3 or TRBV12-4 and TRBJ2-7, with 7 bases aligning to TRBD2. The junction had 12 bases not matched to a gene; V was cut back by 8 bases and J by 2 bases. CDR3 length equals 15 residues. The CDR3 DNA reads TGTGCCAGCGCTATGGGGGTGAGCGGGACCTACGAGCAGTACTTC. Protein: CASAMGVSGTYEQYF.

This clonotype has more than one count but fewer than ten. The rearrangement links TRBV12-3 or TRBV12-4 to TRBJ2-2; no clear D gene. This CDR3 spans 12 amino acids. The V end lost 4 bases, the J end lost 5 bases, and 5 bases lay between the germline ends. CDR3 sequence (DNA): TGTGCCAGCAGTTCACAAACCGGGGAGCTGTTTTTT. The encoded protein is CASSSQTGELFF.

The sample holds a few counts of this clonotype. The chain couples TRBV6-5 to TRBJ1-4, with a possible D match to TRBD1 (6 bases). Germline-derived CDR1 and CDR2 are MNHEY and SVGAGI. V was cut by 2 bases and J by 7 bases, with 23 bases left in between. The CDR3 extends over 18 amino acids. The DNA of the CDR3 is TGTGCCAGCAGTTACATAGGTGTCAGGGGAGGTGCGGGTGAAAAACTGTTTTTT. This sequence encodes CASSYIGVRGGAGEKLFF.

This chain uses TRBV6-1 with TRBJ2-7; 13 nucleotides agree with TRBD2. The V and J ends lost 5 bases and 0 bases, in that order; junction bases with no gene match: 7. This CDR3 comprises 17 residues. CDR1 and CDR2 (germline): MNHNS, SASEGT. The CDR3 region is CASSTRTSGSRSYEQYF. The CDR3 region has the DNA TGTGCCAGCAGTACCAGGACTAGCGGGAGCCGCTCCTACGAGCAGTACTTC.

The table lists this clonotype with a few counts. The V call is TRBV7-9, the J call TRBJ1-2; no clear D. V was pared by 1 base and J by 2 bases, with 11 bases between. The CDR3 sequence is 15 residues long. Germline V gives CDR1 SEHNR, CDR2 FQNEAQ (reference sequence). This CDR3 is CASSLVSYRNYGYTF. The DNA for the CDR3 is TGTGCCAGCAGCTTAGTTTCGTACAGAAACTATGGCTACACCTTC. The variable domain in full, completed from reference TRBV7-9 and TRBJ1-2, reads DTGVSQNPRHKITKRGQNVTFRCDPISEHNRLYWYRQTLGQGPEFLTYFQNEAQLEKSRLLSDRFSAERPKGSFSTLEIQRTEQGDSAMYLCASSLVSYRNYGYTFGSGTRLTVV.